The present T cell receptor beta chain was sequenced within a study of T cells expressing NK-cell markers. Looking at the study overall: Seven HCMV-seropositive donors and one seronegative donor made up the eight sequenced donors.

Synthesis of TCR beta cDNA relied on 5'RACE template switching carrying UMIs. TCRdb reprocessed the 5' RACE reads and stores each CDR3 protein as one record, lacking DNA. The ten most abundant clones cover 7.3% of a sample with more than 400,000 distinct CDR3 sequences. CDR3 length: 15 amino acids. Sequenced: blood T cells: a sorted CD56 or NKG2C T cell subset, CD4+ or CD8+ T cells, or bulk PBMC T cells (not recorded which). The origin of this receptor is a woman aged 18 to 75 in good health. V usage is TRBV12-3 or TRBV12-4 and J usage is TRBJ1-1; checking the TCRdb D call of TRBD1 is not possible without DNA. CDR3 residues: CASKQGTLSGTEAFF.